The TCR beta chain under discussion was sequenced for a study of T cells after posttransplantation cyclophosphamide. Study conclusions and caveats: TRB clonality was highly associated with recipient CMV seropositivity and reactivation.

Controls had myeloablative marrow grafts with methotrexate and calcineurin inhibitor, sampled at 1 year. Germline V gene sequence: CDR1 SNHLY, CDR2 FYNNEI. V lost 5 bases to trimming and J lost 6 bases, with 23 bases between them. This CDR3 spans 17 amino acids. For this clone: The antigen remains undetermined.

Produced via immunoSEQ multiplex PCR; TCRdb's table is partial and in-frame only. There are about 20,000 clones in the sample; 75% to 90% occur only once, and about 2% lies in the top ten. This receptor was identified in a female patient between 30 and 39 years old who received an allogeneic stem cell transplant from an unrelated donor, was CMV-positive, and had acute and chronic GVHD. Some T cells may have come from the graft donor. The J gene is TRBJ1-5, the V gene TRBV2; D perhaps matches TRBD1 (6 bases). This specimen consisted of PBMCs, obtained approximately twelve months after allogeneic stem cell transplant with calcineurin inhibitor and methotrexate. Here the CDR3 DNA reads TGTGCCAGCAGTCCACCACCTTCAGGGGTTCGGGTTCAGCCCCAGCATTTT. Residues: CASSPPPSGVRVQPQHF. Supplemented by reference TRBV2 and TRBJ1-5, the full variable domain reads EPEVTQTPSHQVTQMGQEVILRCVPISNHLYFYWYRQILGQKVEFLVSFYNNEISEKSEIFDDQFSVERPDGSNFTLKIRSTKLEDSAMYFCASSPPPSGVRVQPQHFGDGTRLSIL.